A selection of T cell receptor beta chains follows, all from one sample in a study of cytomegalovirus exposure and HLA in healthy donors. Sequencing was performed with immunoSEQ multiplex PCR; in TCRdb, only in-frame clones are kept and a portion is missing. This table has approximately 190,000 clones, about nine tenths appearing once. Sequenced material: PBMCs. Receptors were obtained from a man aged 25-40 years in good health and CMV-seronegative. Both conserved end residues are part of each CDR3. The D gene is left open where the match is weak. Size is omitted from some rows. Given values are once, few, many or a class for expanded clones.

v_call: TRBV18
d_call: TRBD1
j_call: TRBJ1-5
clone_size: .
cdr3_nt: TGTGCCAGCTCACCATTTACAGGGGGAATCAATCAGCCCCAGCATTTT
cdr3_aa: CASSPFTGGINQPQHF

v_call: TRBV19
d_call: .
j_call: TRBJ2-3
clone_size: .
cdr3_nt: TGTGCCAGTAGCAGCGGACCTAGCACAGATACGCAGTATTTT
cdr3_aa: CASSSGPSTDTQYF

v_call: TRBV5-1
d_call: .
j_call: TRBJ2-1
clone_size: .
cdr3_nt: TGCGCCAGCAGCTTGGGAGGGGGGGGTTACAATGAGCAGTTCTTC
cdr3_aa: CASSLGGGGYNEQFF

v_call: TRBV6-6
d_call: TRBD1
j_call: TRBJ2-1
clone_size: .
cdr3_nt: TGTGCCAGCAGCCGGGACAGGCCAGGGGTCAATGAGCAGTTCTTC
cdr3_aa: CASSRDRPGVNEQFF

v_call: TRBV4-1
d_call: TRBD1
j_call: TRBJ1-6
clone_size: once
cdr3_nt: TGCGCCAGCAGCCAAGATAGGGGCGCTCGTGGGACAGGGGGCTCACCCCTCCACTTT
cdr3_aa: CASSQDRGARGTGGSPLHF

v_call: TRBV5-6
d_call: TRBD2
j_call: TRBJ2-1
clone_size: .
cdr3_nt: TGTGCCAGCAGCCTAGCGGGGGGGATGGACGAGCAGTTCTTC
cdr3_aa: CASSLAGGMDEQFF

v_call: TRBV7-9
d_call: TRBD2
j_call: TRBJ2-7
clone_size: .
cdr3_nt: TGTGCCAGCAGCCCTTTAGCGGGAGTGGACGAGCAGTACTTC
cdr3_aa: CASSPLAGVDEQYF

v_call: TRBV9
d_call: TRBD2
j_call: TRBJ2-7
clone_size: .
cdr3_nt: TGTGCCAGCAGCCTTAGCGGGAGCTACGAGCAGTACTTC
cdr3_aa: CASSLSGSYEQYF

v_call: TRBV2
d_call: .
j_call: TRBJ2-3
clone_size: .
cdr3_nt: TGTGCCAGCGCCCCCCAGGGACTTAGCACAGATACGCAGTATTTT
cdr3_aa: CASAPQGLSTDTQYF

v_call: TRBV27
d_call: .
j_call: TRBJ2-1
clone_size: .
cdr3_nt: TGTGCCAGCAGCCGGGGGACCTACAATGAGCAGTTCTTC
cdr3_aa: CASSRGTYNEQFF

v_call: TRBV4-1
d_call: .
j_call: TRBJ2-7
clone_size: .
cdr3_nt: TGCGCCAGCAGCCAAGATGAAAGAGGGGGAGAGCAGTACTTC
cdr3_aa: CASSQDERGGEQYF

v_call: TRBV20-1
d_call: .
j_call: TRBJ1-1
clone_size: once
cdr3_nt: TGCAGTGCGTCGGACACCTCGGGAGCTTTCTTT
cdr3_aa: CSASDTSGAFF

v_call: TRBV10-3
d_call: TRBD1
j_call: TRBJ1-2
clone_size: .
cdr3_nt: TGTGCCATCAGTGAGTCGACAGGGTTCCCCAAGGGCTACACCTTC
cdr3_aa: CAISESTGFPKGYTF

v_call: TRBV25-1
d_call: .
j_call: TRBJ1-6
clone_size: .
cdr3_nt: TGTGCCACTTCGGGGTGGCAGGCCCATTCACCCCTCCACTTT
cdr3_aa: CATSGWQAHSPLHF

v_call: TRBV28
d_call: TRBD1
j_call: TRBJ2-4
clone_size: .
cdr3_nt: TGTGCCAGCAGCAAACCCATGACAGGGGGCGGGGACATTCAGTACTTC
cdr3_aa: CASSKPMTGGGDIQYF

v_call: TRBV19
d_call: TRBD2
j_call: TRBJ2-1
clone_size: .
cdr3_nt: TGTGCCAGTAGTATAGCGGGACTAGCGGGAGGAGGCAATGAGCAGTTCTTC
cdr3_aa: CASSIAGLAGGGNEQFF

v_call: TRBV28
d_call: TRBD1
j_call: TRBJ2-7
clone_size: few
cdr3_nt: TGTGCCAGCAGTTTAGTTAGACAGGGGGATCGGGAGCAGTACTTC
cdr3_aa: CASSLVRQGDREQYF

v_call: TRBV6-5
d_call: TRBD2
j_call: TRBJ2-1
clone_size: .
cdr3_nt: TGTGCCAGCAGTTTCACTCTAGCGGGGGGGCGTAATGAGCAGTTCTTC
cdr3_aa: CASSFTLAGGRNEQFF

v_call: TRBV19
d_call: TRBD1
j_call: TRBJ1-1
clone_size: .
cdr3_nt: TGTGCCAGTAAACCGGGACAGCTTAACACTGAAGCTTTCTTT
cdr3_aa: CASKPGQLNTEAFF

v_call: TRBV28
d_call: TRBD1
j_call: TRBJ1-5
clone_size: few
cdr3_nt: TGTGCCAGCAGTCGGACAGGGTCTTTTAGTAGCAATCAGCCCCAGCATTTT
cdr3_aa: CASSRTGSFSSNQPQHF

v_call: TRBV10-1
d_call: TRBD1
j_call: TRBJ1-1
clone_size: .
cdr3_nt: TGCGCCAGCAGACTCGACAGGGCCGGAGAAGCTTTCTTT
cdr3_aa: CASRLDRAGEAFF

v_call: TRBV29-1
d_call: TRBD1
j_call: TRBJ1-3
clone_size: once
cdr3_nt: TGCAGCGCGGGGACAGAAACCTCTGGAAACACCATATATTTT
cdr3_aa: CSAGTETSGNTIYF

v_call: TRBV2
d_call: .
j_call: TRBJ2-3
clone_size: .
cdr3_nt: TGTGCCAGCAGTCGGGCAGATACGCAGTATTTT
cdr3_aa: CASSRADTQYF

v_call: TRBV5-1
d_call: .
j_call: TRBJ2-2
clone_size: once
cdr3_nt: TGCGCCAGCAGCATCGGGAACACCGGGGAGCTGTTTTTT
cdr3_aa: CASSIGNTGELFF

v_call: TRBV7-2
d_call: .
j_call: TRBJ1-1
clone_size: few
cdr3_nt: TGTGCCAGCAGCCCAGGGGTAGGTAGGACTGAAGCTTTCTTT
cdr3_aa: CASSPGVGRTEAFF

v_call: TRBV7-9
d_call: .
j_call: TRBJ2-7
clone_size: .
cdr3_nt: TGTGCCAGCAGCTCATTCAACTACGAGCAGTACTTC
cdr3_aa: CASSSFNYEQYF

v_call: TRBV6-5
d_call: TRBD1
j_call: TRBJ2-5
clone_size: .
cdr3_nt: TGTGCCAGCAGTTACCGGGACAGCCAAGAGACCCAGTACTTC
cdr3_aa: CASSYRDSQETQYF

v_call: TRBV13
d_call: .
j_call: TRBJ1-4
clone_size: .
cdr3_nt: TGTGCCAGCAGCTTATCAGGCGGGAATGAAAAACTGTTTTTT
cdr3_aa: CASSLSGGNEKLFF

v_call: TRBV7-9
d_call: TRBD2
j_call: TRBJ2-5
clone_size: .
cdr3_nt: TGTGCCAGCACCCTACTGGGCGGGGGAGCTCAAGAGACCCAGTACTTC
cdr3_aa: CASTLLGGGAQETQYF

v_call: TRBV5-4
d_call: TRBD1
j_call: TRBJ1-6
clone_size: .
cdr3_nt: TGTGCCAGCAGACAGACGACCCAGGGGGCGAATTCACCCCTCCACTTT
cdr3_aa: CASRQTTQGANSPLHF

v_call: TRBV15
d_call: .
j_call: TRBJ2-7
clone_size: .
cdr3_nt: TGTGCCACCACCGGGAGTAGCAACGAGCAGTACTTC
cdr3_aa: CATTGSSNEQYF

v_call: TRBV28
d_call: TRBD1
j_call: TRBJ1-5
clone_size: .
cdr3_nt: TGTGCCAGCAGTTTCCGACAGGGGAGAAATCAGCCCCAGCATTTT
cdr3_aa: CASSFRQGRNQPQHF

v_call: TRBV4-1
d_call: .
j_call: TRBJ2-7
clone_size: .
cdr3_nt: TGCGCCAGCAGCCAAGCCCCTACCTACGAGCAGTACTTC
cdr3_aa: CASSQAPTYEQYF

v_call: TRBV6-5
d_call: .
j_call: TRBJ1-1
clone_size: .
cdr3_nt: TGTGCCAGCAGGCAGGGCACTGAAGCTTTCTTT
cdr3_aa: CASRQGTEAFF

v_call: TRBV6-5
d_call: TRBD1
j_call: TRBJ2-1
clone_size: .
cdr3_nt: TGTGCCAGCAGTTACTCAGGACAGGGGGTTAATGAGCAGTTCTTC
cdr3_aa: CASSYSGQGVNEQFF

v_call: TRBV7-2
d_call: .
j_call: TRBJ2-7
clone_size: .
cdr3_nt: TGTGCCAGCAGCGGGCGACTAGCCTACGAGCAGTACTTC
cdr3_aa: CASSGRLAYEQYF

v_call: TRBV18
d_call: .
j_call: TRBJ1-1
clone_size: .
cdr3_nt: TGTGCCAGCTCCTCGGGGAACCAAGGGAGAGCTTTCTTT
cdr3_aa: CASSSGNQGRAFF

v_call: TRBV19
d_call: TRBD2
j_call: TRBJ2-1
clone_size: .
cdr3_nt: TGTGCCAGTAGTATTTCGGCTAGCGGGACCAATGAGCAGTTCTTC
cdr3_aa: CASSISASGTNEQFF

v_call: TRBV28
d_call: TRBD1
j_call: TRBJ1-4
clone_size: .
cdr3_nt: TGTGCCAGCAGTAAGCCGGGACAGGGCAGTGAAAAACTGTTTTTT
cdr3_aa: CASSKPGQGSEKLFF

v_call: TRBV28
d_call: .
j_call: TRBJ1-1
clone_size: .
cdr3_nt: TGTGCCAGCACCTCTGGGGGGGCGCGAGGCACTGAAGCTTTCTTT
cdr3_aa: CASTSGGARGTEAFF

v_call: TRBV7-6
d_call: .
j_call: TRBJ1-1
clone_size: .
cdr3_nt: TGTGCCAGCAGCTTAGCGAGTCAGGGCGTGGGCACTGAAGCTTTCTTT
cdr3_aa: CASSLASQGVGTEAFF

v_call: TRBV9
d_call: .
j_call: TRBJ1-1
clone_size: .
cdr3_nt: TGTGCCAGCAGCGTAGTAGGGGGTTCGGACACTGAAGCTTTCTTT
cdr3_aa: CASSVVGGSDTEAFF

v_call: TRBV27
d_call: TRBD1
j_call: TRBJ1-2
clone_size: few
cdr3_nt: TGTGCCAGCAGTTCCCAGCTTCGACAGGGGGCGGGTGGCTACACCTTC
cdr3_aa: CASSSQLRQGAGGYTF

v_call: TRBV28
d_call: .
j_call: TRBJ1-5
clone_size: .
cdr3_nt: TGTGCCAGCAGTTTAGGCGGACGGCGGGCCCAGCTCCAGCATTTT
cdr3_aa: CASSLGGRRAQLQHF

v_call: TRBV2
d_call: .
j_call: TRBJ1-1
clone_size: once
cdr3_nt: TGTGCCAGCATCGAGGACAGAAACATGAACACTGAAGCTTTCTTT
cdr3_aa: CASIEDRNMNTEAFF